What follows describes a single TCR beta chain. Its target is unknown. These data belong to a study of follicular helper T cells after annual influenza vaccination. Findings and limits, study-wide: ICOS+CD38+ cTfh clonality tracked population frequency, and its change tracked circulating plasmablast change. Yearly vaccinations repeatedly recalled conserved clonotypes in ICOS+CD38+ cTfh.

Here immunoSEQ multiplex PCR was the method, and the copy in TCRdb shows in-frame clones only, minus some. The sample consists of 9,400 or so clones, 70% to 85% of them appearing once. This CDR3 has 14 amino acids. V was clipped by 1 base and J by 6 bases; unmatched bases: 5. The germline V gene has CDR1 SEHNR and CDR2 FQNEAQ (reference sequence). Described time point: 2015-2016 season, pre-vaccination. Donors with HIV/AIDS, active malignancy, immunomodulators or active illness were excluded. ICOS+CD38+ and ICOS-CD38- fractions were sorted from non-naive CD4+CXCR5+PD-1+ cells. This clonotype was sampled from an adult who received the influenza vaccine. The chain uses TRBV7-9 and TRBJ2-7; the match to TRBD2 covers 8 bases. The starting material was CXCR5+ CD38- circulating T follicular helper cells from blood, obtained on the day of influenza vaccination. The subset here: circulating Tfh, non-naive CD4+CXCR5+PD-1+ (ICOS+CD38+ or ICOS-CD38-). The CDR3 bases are TGTGCCAGCAGCTTAGGACTAGCGATCGGCGAGCAGTACTTC. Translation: CASSLGLAIGEQYF.